This entry describes one TCR beta chain. Other DNA sequences of this sample code for an identical CDR3. The data were obtained in a study of cytomegalovirus exposure and HLA in healthy donors. Healthy people donating bone marrow made up the donors. The PCR ran on 60 Vbeta and 13 Jbeta primers. Repertoires were generated with immunoSEQ multiplex PCR, while TCRdb's copy carries only in-frame clones and drops some. This repertoire comprises 60,000 to 65,000 clones; its ten largest clones make up under 7%. The CDR3 loop spans 17 amino acids. Trimming took off 0 bases at V and 4 bases at J, with 18 bases between the two ends. Germline V gene lookup returns CDR1 GTSNPN and CDR2 SVGIG (reference sequence).

The sequenced material came from PBMCs. This receptor was identified in a man between 25 and 39 years old in good health and CMV-seropositive. The chain couples TRBV30 to TRBJ2-2; a weak D match, TRBD2 (6 bases). The CDR3 DNA sequence: TGTGCCTGGAGTGTAAATCGTGGGGGACTCGGCACCGGGGAGCTGTTTTTT. It specifies CAWSVNRGGLGTGELFF.